Reported below is one TCR beta chain. What it binds is not known. Primers used in a second PCR of roughly 6 to 11 cycles were a sample-barcoded 5' primer and a J-beta primer mix. TCRdb passed the 5' RACE reads through MiXCR, listing each CDR3 protein once. This table has 1.5 million to 2 million distinct CDR3 sequences, roughly 32% appearing once. This entry comes from a study of blood T cells in healthy people across ages. Study-level background: Capture by template switching was about one barcoded beta molecule per two T cells. General study findings and limits: The CMV status of each donor remained undetermined, and this could have confounded shifts in expanded clonotypes. TCR beta diversity, measured per million T cells, fell in a roughly linear way with age.

V gave up 1 base and J gave up 4 bases, with 11 bases separating them. Germline V CDR1 and CDR2: SGHVS, FNYEAQ. This CDR3 is 14 amino acids long. The extraction recovered at least 5.5 micrograms of total RNA per sample. Sequenced material: blood. The V gene is TRBV7-6, the J gene TRBJ2-7, with unresolved D. The clonotype originates from a woman in her twenties or thirties in good health. CDR3 in amino acids: CASSLDGYGYEQYF. DNA for the CDR3: TGTGCCAGCAGCTTAGACGGGTATGGGTACGAGCAGTACTTC.